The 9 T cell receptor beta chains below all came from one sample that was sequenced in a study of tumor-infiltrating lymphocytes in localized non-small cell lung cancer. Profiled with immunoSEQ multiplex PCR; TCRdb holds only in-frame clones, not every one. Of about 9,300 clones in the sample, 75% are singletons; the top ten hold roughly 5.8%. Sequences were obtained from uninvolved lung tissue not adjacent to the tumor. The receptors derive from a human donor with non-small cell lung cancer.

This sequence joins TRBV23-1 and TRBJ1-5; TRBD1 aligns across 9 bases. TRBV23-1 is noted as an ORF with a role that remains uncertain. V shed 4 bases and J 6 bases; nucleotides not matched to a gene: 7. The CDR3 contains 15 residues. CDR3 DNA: TGCGCCAGCAGTCCCTGGACAGGGGAAGGTCAGCCCCAGCATTTT. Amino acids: CASSPWTGEGQPQHF.

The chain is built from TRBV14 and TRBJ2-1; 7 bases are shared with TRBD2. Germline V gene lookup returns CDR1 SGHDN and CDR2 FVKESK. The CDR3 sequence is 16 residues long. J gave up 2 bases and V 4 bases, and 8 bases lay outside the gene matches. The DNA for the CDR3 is TGTGCCAGCAGCCTGTTAGGCGGGAGACCCTACAATGAGCAGTTCTTC. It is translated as CASSLLGGRPYNEQFF.

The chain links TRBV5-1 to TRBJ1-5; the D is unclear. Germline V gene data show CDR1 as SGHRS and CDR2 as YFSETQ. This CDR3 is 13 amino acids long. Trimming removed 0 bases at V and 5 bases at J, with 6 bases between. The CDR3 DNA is TGCGCCAGCAGCTTGGTTGGGGATCAGCCCCAGCATTTT. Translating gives CASSLVGDQPQHF.

The CDR3 sequence: CASSPRDVEAFF. In DNA form, the CDR3 reads TGTGCCAGCAGTCCCCGGGACGTTGAAGCTTTCTTT. This chain joins TRBV28 and TRBJ1-1; D might be TRBD1 (5 bases). Trimming left V 5 bases short and J 7 bases short, with 11 bases between. The CDR3 has 12 residues. Germline lookup yields CDR1 MDHEN and CDR2 SYDVKM.

CDR3 nucleotides: TGTGCCATCAGTGAGGCGAATCGTCGGGCGGAGGGCGGCTACACCTTC. This translates into CAISEANRRAEGGYTF. The chain recombines TRBV10-3 with TRBJ1-2; D uncertain. Deletions cut 2 bases from V and 8 bases from J, with 21 bases between. The germline V gene encodes CDR1 ENHRY and CDR2 SYGVKD. This CDR3 is built from 16 residues.

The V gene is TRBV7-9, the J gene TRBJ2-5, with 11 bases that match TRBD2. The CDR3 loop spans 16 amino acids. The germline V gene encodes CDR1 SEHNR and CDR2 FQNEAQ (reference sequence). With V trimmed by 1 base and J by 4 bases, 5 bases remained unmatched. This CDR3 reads CASSLDLSGRGETQYF. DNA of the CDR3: TGTGCCAGCAGCTTAGACCTTAGCGGGAGGGGAGAGACCCAGTACTTC. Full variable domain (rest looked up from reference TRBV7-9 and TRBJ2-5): DTGVSQNPRHKITKRGQNVTFRCDPISEHNRLYWYRQTLGQGPEFLTYFQNEAQLEKSRLLSDRFSAERPKGSFSTLEIQRTEQGDSAMYLCASSLDLSGRGETQYFGPGTRLLVL.

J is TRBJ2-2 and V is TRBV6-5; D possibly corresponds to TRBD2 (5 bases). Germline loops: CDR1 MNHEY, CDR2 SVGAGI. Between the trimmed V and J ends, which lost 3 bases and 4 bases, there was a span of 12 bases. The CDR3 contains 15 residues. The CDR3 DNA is TGTGCCAGCAGTTATCAAGCGGCGATCACCGGGGAGCTGTTTTTT. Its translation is CASSYQAAITGELFF.

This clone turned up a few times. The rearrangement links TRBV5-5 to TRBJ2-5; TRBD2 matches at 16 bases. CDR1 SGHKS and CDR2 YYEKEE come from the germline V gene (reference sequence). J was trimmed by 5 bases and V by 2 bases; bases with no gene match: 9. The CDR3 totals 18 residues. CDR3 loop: CASSFGTSGRGRGETQYF. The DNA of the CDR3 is TGTGCCAGCAGCTTCGGGACTAGCGGGAGGGGCCGCGGGGAGACCCAGTACTTC.

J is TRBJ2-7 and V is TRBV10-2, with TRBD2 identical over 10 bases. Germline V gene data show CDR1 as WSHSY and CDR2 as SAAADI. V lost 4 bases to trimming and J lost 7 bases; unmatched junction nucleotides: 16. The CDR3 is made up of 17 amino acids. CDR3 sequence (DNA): TGCGCCAGCAGTGTATGGGCTAGCGGGAGCCCTACTTGGGAGCAGTACTTC. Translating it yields CASSVWASGSPTWEQYF.